This T cell receptor (beta chain) stems from a study of blood T cells in healthy people across ages. At the level of the study: Template switching picked up about one barcoded beta molecule for each two T cells.

Alongside a J-beta primer mix, a sample-barcoded 5' primer served in a second PCR lasting about 7 to 11 cycles. Each TCR beta cDNA got a 12-nucleotide random molecular identifier. One entry per CDR3 protein results from TCRdb running MiXCR on the 5' RACE reads. The sample records some 670,000 distinct CDR3 sequences, over 40% being singletons. The germline gives CDR1 KGHSH, CDR2 LQKENI. The CDR3 has 15 amino acids. Trimming at V came to 6 bases and at J to 3 bases, leaving 9 bases not matched to a gene. The chain links TRBV18 to TRBJ2-3, with TRBD1 matching 7 bases. Sequencing was done on a sample of blood. This clonotype originated in a woman of 80 years or more in good health. The CDR3 spells CASSPNQGETDTQYF. Written as DNA, the CDR3 is TGTGCCAGCTCGCCCAACCAGGGGGAGACAGATACGCAGTATTTT.